The subject of this entry is one T cell receptor beta chain. Its antigen is still unknown. It was with 60 Vbeta and 13 Jbeta primers that the PCR ran. Profiled with immunoSEQ multiplex PCR; TCRdb holds only in-frame clones, not every one. The sample records around 170,000 clones, about three quarters being singletons. The sample originates from a study of cytomegalovirus exposure and HLA in healthy donors. Whole-study results and caveats: Most CMV-associated TCR beta chains appeared HLA-restricted in a later analysis. It emerged from a later analysis that several of the most significant clusters appeared to be linked to common viral pathogens. Analyses of presence and absence presupposed an approximately uniform sequencing depth across donors.

This CDR3 comprises 14 residues. Germline V gene data show CDR1 as ENHRY and CDR2 as SYGVKD. V trimming: 8 bases; J trimming: 7 bases; junction bases outside the gene matches: 9. The clonotype was recovered from a girl aged 5-17 years in good health and CMV-seronegative. Sequences were obtained from PBMCs. The rearrangement joins TRBV10-3 to TRBJ1-4; the match to TRBD1 covers 8 bases. CDR3 loop: CAIGGPQGGEKLFF. Here the CDR3 DNA reads TGTGCCATCGGGGGGCCACAGGGGGGTGAAAAACTGTTTTTT.